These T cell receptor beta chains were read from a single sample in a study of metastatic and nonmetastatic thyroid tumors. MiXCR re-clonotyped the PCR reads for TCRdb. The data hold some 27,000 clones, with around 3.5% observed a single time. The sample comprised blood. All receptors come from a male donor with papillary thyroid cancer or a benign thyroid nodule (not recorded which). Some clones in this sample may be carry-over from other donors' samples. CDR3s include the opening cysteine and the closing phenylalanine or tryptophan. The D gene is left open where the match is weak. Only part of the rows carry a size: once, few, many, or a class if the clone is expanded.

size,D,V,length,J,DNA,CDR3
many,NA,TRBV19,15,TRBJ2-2,TGTGCCAGCCAAACCCTCTGGGGAGAGACCGGGGAGCTGTTTTTT,CASQTLWGETGELFF
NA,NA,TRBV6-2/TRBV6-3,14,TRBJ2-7,TGTGCCAGCAGTAAAAGGGCGGTCTCTTACGAGCAGTACTTC,CASSKRAVSYEQYF
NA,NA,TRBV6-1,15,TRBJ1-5,TGTGCCAGCACCCCAGCGGGGGGAAGGGATCAGCCCCAGCATTTT,CASTPAGGRDQPQHF
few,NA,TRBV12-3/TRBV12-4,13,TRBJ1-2,TGTGCCAGCAGCGGAGGGGGGAACTATGGCTACACCTTC,CASSGGGNYGYTF
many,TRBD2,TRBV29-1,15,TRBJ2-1,TGCAGCGTTGGGGAGACTAGCGGGGGGCTAGATGAGCAGTTCTTC,CSVGETSGGLDEQFF
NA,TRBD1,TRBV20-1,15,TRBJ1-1,TGCAGTGTCGCAGGGGGCAGGGGGAGCGACACTGAAGCTTTCTTT,CSVAGGRGSDTEAFF
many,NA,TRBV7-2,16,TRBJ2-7,TGTGCCAGCAGCGGAGGACTCCGGGATACTTCCTACGAGCAGTACTTC,CASSGGLRDTSYEQYF
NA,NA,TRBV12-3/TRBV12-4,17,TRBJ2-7,TGTGCCAGCAATTTGGGACAAGGCCGGACGGGAACCTACGAGCAGTACTTC,CASNLGQGRTGTYEQYF
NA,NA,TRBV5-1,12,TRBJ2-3,TGCGCCAGCAGCTTGGAGGCAGATACGCAGTATTTT,CASSLEADTQYF
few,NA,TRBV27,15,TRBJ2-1,TGTGCCAGCAGTTTACGACTAGACCGTTCTCATGAGCAGTTCTTC,CASSLRLDRSHEQFF
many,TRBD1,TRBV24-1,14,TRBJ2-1,TGTGCCACCGGCCCCCTACAGGGGGTCGATGAGCAGTTCTTC,CATGPLQGVDEQFF
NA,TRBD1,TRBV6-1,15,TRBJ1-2,TGTGCCAGCAGCCTACAGGGGGCAGACTACTATGGCTACACCTTC,CASSLQGADYYGYTF
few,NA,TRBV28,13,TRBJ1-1,TGTGCCAGCAGTTTGTCAGGGTTTGATGAAGCTTTCTTT,CASSLSGFDEAFF
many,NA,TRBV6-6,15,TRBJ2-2,TGTGCCAGCAGTTACGGGTCGAATATGGGCGGGGAGCTGTTTTTT,CASSYGSNMGGELFF
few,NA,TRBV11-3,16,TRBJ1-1,TGTGCCAGCAGTCCCGGCCCCAATACAGGGAACACTGAAGCTTTCTTT,CASSPGPNTGNTEAFF
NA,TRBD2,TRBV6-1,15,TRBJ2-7,TGTGCCAGCAGTGTTGGAGCGGGGCCCTCCTACGAGCAGTACTTC,CASSVGAGPSYEQYF
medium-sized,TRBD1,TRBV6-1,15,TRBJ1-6,TGTGCCAGCAGACCTCCGGGACAGTCTAATTCACCCCTCCACTTT,CASRPPGQSNSPLHF
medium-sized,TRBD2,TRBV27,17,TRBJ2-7,TGTGCCAGCAGAACGGGACGGATAGCGGGAGTGGGGGAAGAGCAGTACTTC,CASRTGRIAGVGEEQYF
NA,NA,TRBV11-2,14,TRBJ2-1,TGTGCCAGCAGCTTAGTGGGAAACTACAATGAGCAGTTCTTC,CASSLVGNYNEQFF
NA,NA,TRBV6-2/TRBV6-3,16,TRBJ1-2,TGTGCCAGCAGTTACTCGAAGGGCAGTAGAAGGCTTGGCTACACCTTC,CASSYSKGSRRLGYTF
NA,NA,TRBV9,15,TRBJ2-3,TGTGCCAGCAGCATTAGCGTGTCTATCACAGATACGCAGTATTTT,CASSISVSITDTQYF
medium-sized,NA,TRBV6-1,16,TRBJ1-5,TGTGCCAGCAGTGGGGGGGGACGGGCTAGCAATCAGCCCCAGCATTTT,CASSGGGRASNQPQHF
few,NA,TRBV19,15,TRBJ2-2,TGTGCCAGTGGTTCCGGGAGCACAAGGGTCTGGGAGCTGTTTTTT,CASGSGSTRVWELFF
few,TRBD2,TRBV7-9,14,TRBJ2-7,TGTGCCAGCGGCGAGGCGGGGGGGACGTACGAGCAGTACTTC,CASGEAGGTYEQYF
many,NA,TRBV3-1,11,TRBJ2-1,TGTGCCAGCAGCCAAACCCGTGCGCAGTTCTTC,CASSQTRAQFF
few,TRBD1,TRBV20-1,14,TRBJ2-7,TGCAGTGCTCTAAATACAGGGGGCAGTGACGAGCAGTACTTC,CSALNTGGSDEQYF
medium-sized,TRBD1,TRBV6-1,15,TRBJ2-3,TGTGCCAGCAGTCCAACAGGGGGGAGCACAGATACGCAGTATTTT,CASSPTGGSTDTQYF